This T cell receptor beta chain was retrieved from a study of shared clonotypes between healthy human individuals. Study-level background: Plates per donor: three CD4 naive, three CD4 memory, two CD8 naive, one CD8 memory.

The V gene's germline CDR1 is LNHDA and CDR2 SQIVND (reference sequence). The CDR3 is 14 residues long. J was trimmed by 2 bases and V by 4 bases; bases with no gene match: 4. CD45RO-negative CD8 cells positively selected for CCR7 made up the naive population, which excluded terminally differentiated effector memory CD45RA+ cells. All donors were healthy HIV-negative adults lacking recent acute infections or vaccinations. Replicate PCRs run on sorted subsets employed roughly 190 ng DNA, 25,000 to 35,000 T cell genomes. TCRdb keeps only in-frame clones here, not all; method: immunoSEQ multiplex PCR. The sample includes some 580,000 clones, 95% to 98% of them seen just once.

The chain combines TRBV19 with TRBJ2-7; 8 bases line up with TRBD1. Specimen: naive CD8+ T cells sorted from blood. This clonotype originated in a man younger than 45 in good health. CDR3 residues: CASSNQGAAYEQYF. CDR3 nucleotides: TGTGCCAGTAGTAACCAGGGGGCCGCCTACGAGCAGTACTTC. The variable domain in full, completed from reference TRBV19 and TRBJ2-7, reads DGGITQSPKYLFRKEGQNVTLSCEQNLNHDAMYWYRQDPGQGLRLIYYSQIVNDFQKGDIAEGYSVSREKKESFPLTVTSAQKNPTAFYLCASSNQGAAYEQYFGPGTRLTVT.